The 20 T cell receptor beta chains in this list originate from one sample, sequenced in a study of blood T cell repertoires in COVID-19. Profiled with immunoSEQ multiplex PCR; TCRdb holds only in-frame clones, not every one. The table records about 120,000 clones, roughly 79% of them present only once. Sequencing input: peripheral blood. These receptors all stem from a human donor in a cohort sampled during active COVID-19.

There are a few counts of this clone. This chain uses TRBV2 with TRBJ2-2; D is possibly TRBD2 (6 bases). Deletions cut 5 bases from V and 6 bases from J, with 10 bases between. Germline CDR1 reads SNHLY; CDR2 reads FYNNEI. The CDR3 loop spans 13 amino acids. CDR3 residues: CASSFSGAGELFF. CDR3 coding DNA: TGTGCCAGCAGTTTTAGCGGAGCCGGGGAGCTGTTTTTT.

The chain uses TRBV28 and TRBJ2-7; the match to TRBD2 covers 9 bases. Trimming at V came to 8 bases and at J to 3 bases, leaving 14 bases not matched to a gene. Germline V gene sequence: CDR1 MDHEN, CDR2 SYDVKM. The CDR3 is 16 residues long. CDR3 protein: CASGTGEPSGVYEQYF. CDR3 nucleotides: TGTGCCAGCGGAACAGGGGAACCTAGCGGGGTCTACGAGCAGTACTTC.

V gene TRBV6-5 combines with J gene TRBJ2-7; no definite D call. Germline lookup yields CDR1 MNHEY and CDR2 SVGAGI. V was pared by 2 bases and J by 3 bases, with 8 bases between. The CDR3 is made up of 13 amino acids. In DNA form, the CDR3 reads TGTGCCAGCAGTTACGACACATACTACGAGCAGTACTTC. Translation gives CASSYDTYYEQYF.

The gene calls are TRBV19 and TRBJ2-5; tentatively, D is TRBD2 (6 bases). The CDR3 covers 12 residues. From germline, CDR1 is LNHDA and CDR2 SQIVND (reference sequence). Trimming removed 5 bases at V and 4 bases at J, with 8 bases between. Here the CDR3 reads CASSPGGETQYF. CDR3 in DNA: TGTGCCAGTAGTCCCGGGGGAGAGACCCAGTACTTC.

The V gene is TRBV12-3 or TRBV12-4, the J gene TRBJ2-1; no reliable D call. The CDR3 is made up of 13 amino acids. V was cut by 0 bases and J by 8 bases, with 8 bases left in between. This chain's CDR3 is CASSLAQNDEQFF. CDR3 nucleotide sequence: TGTGCCAGCAGTTTAGCGCAGAACGATGAGCAGTTCTTC.

The chain uses TRBV27 and TRBJ1-2; D might be TRBD1 (6 bases). Per germline, CDR1 MNHEY and CDR2 SMNVEV (reference sequence). Trimming took 3 bases from V and 0 from J, leaving 14 bases between them. This CDR3 has 16 residues. For the CDR3, the DNA is TGTGCCAGCAGTTTCCTGGACAGAATGTCTAACTATGGCTACACCTTC. Translated, it gives CASSFLDRMSNYGYTF.

This clone showed up just once. The rearrangement joins TRBV7-2 to TRBJ2-7, with 7 bases that match TRBD1. V dropped 5 bases and J dropped 4; count of bases not matched to a gene: 14. Germline lookup yields CDR1 SGHTA and CDR2 FQGNSA. This CDR3 is 16 amino acids long. CDR3 region: CASSPPRQGLVYEQYF. The CDR3 bases are TGTGCCAGCAGCCCGCCCCGACAGGGTCTCGTGTACGAGCAGTACTTC.

The rearrangement uses TRBV28 and TRBJ2-6, with a weak D call TRBD1 (7 bases). From germline, CDR1 is MDHEN and CDR2 SYDVKM. V shed 6 bases and J shed 0 bases, with 12 bases lying between them. This CDR3 is 16 amino acids long. CDR3 bases: TGTGCCAGCAGCCCTCAGGGGGGCTCTGGGGCCAACGTCCTGACTTTC. It codes for CASSPQGGSGANVLTF.

This rearrangement joins TRBV15 to TRBJ1-2; TRBD1 agrees at 8 bases. Germline trimming cut 6 bases from V and 4 bases from J; bases unmatched to any gene: 7. From germline, CDR1 is LNHNV and CDR2 YYDKDF (reference sequence). This CDR3 contains 14 residues. The CDR3 nucleotides read TGTGCCACCAGGAGGACAGGGTCGAGCTATGGCTACACCTTC. Translated, it gives CATRRTGSSYGYTF.

The chain employs TRBV19 and TRBJ2-7, with D possibly matching TRBD1 (6 bases). Germline V gene sequence: CDR1 LNHDA, CDR2 SQIVND (reference sequence). The CDR3 spans 14 residues. V was pared by 9 bases and J by 2 bases, with 17 bases between. CDR3 sequence (DNA): TGTGCCAGCCGCCAGGGGACACGGCCCTACGAGCAGTACTTC. Protein: CASRQGTRPYEQYF.

The chain has TRBV7-9 and TRBJ1-2; TRBD1 agrees at 7 bases. After removal of 1 base from V and 4 bases from J, the junction contained 0 bases not matched to a gene. CDR3 length equals 13 residues. Germline V gene data show CDR1 as SEHNR and CDR2 as FQNEAQ (reference sequence). CDR3 bases: TGTGCCAGCAGCTTAGGGGACAGCTATGGCTACACCTTC. Translated: CASSLGDSYGYTF.

The rearrangement links TRBV29-1 to TRBJ2-7; TRBD1 is a possible D gene (7 bases). The CDR3 covers 12 residues. Trimming removed 4 bases at V and 6 bases at J, with 13 bases between. Germline-derived CDR1 and CDR2 are SQVTM and ANQGSEA. The CDR3 bases are TGCAGCGTTGGACAGGGACTGGCCGAGCAGTACTTC. Its translation is CSVGQGLAEQYF.

The chain has TRBV7-8 and TRBJ2-7; D call uncertain. Trimming cost V 5 bases and J 0 bases, with 11 bases left between them. The germline gives CDR1 SGHVS, CDR2 FQNEAQ. CDR3 size: 14 residues. CDR3 loop: CASSREMSSYEQYF. For the CDR3, the DNA is TGTGCCAGCAGCCGAGAGATGAGCTCCTACGAGCAGTACTTC.

The rearrangement joins TRBV24-1 to TRBJ2-6; 8 positions match TRBD1. The CDR3 is 20 amino acids. V lost 4 bases, J lost 2 bases, and 15 bases stayed unmatched. The germline V gene has CDR1 KGHDR and CDR2 SFDVKD. CDR3 region: CATSDPVGGTGGPGANVLTF. CDR3 nucleotide sequence: TGTGCCACCAGTGACCCCGTCGGGGGAACAGGGGGACCTGGGGCCAACGTCCTGACTTTC.

The chain joins TRBV7-9 to TRBJ2-5; the match to TRBD1 covers 11 bases. The germline CDR1 and CDR2 sequences are SEHNR and FQNEAQ (reference sequence). V shed 1 base, J shed 4 bases, and the junction held 2 bases outside the gene matches. The CDR3 runs 15 residues. The CDR3 protein is CASSLGGTGGETQYF. The CDR3, as DNA: TGTGCCAGCAGCTTAGGGGGGACAGGGGGAGAGACCCAGTACTTC. The whole variable domain, filled in from reference TRBV7-9 and TRBJ2-5, reads DTGVSQNPRHKITKRGQNVTFRCDPISEHNRLYWYRQTLGQGPEFLTYFQNEAQLEKSRLLSDRFSAERPKGSFSTLEIQRTEQGDSAMYLCASSLGGTGGETQYFGPGTRLLVL.

The chain carries TRBV25-1 and TRBJ1-1, with 10 bases lining up with TRBD1. Trimming removed 4 bases from V and 3 bases from J; junction bases left unmatched: 5. The germline gives CDR1 MGHDK, CDR2 SYGVNS. The CDR3 is 15 residues long. CDR3 DNA: TGTGCCAGCAGTGGAGACAGGGGGCGATACACTGAAGCTTTCTTT. Protein: CASSGDRGRYTEAFF.

This clone showed up just a few times. The rearrangement joins TRBV5-8 to TRBJ1-2, with D possibly being TRBD1 (6 bases). CDR1 is SGHTS, CDR2 YDEGEE, per germline. The ends were cut back, 5 bases at V and 3 bases at J, with 14 bases in the middle. CDR3 length: 14 amino acids. This CDR3 is CASRRAGADYGYTF. The CDR3, as DNA: TGTGCCAGCAGGCGAGCGGGGGCGGACTATGGCTACACCTTC.

The chain is built from TRBV10-1 and TRBJ1-1; 7 nucleotides agree with TRBD1. V shed 6 bases and J 5 bases; nucleotides not matched to a gene: 15. Germline V gene lookup returns CDR1 WNHNN and CDR2 SYGVQD (reference sequence). This CDR3 has 16 residues. The CDR3 is CASRGLEEGATTEAFF. The CDR3 coding sequence is TGCGCCAGCAGGGGACTAGAAGAGGGGGCAACAACTGAAGCTTTCTTT.

This clone was counted only a few times. The chain couples TRBV7-6 to TRBJ1-1; no reliable D call. The V end was cut by 4 bases, the J end by 8 bases, with 11 bases between. Germline CDR1 is SGHVS and CDR2 is FNYEAQ. The CDR3 covers 12 residues. DNA of the CDR3: TGTGCCAGCAGCTCATCGACCAGGGAAGCTTTCTTT. Amino acids: CASSSSTREAFF.

The chain uses TRBV7-8 and TRBJ1-1, with no clear D. The CDR3 spans 14 residues. The V gene's germline CDR1 is SGHVS and CDR2 FQNEAQ. Trimming stripped 5 bases from V and 0 bases from J, with 10 bases between. Written as DNA, the CDR3 is TGTGCCAGCAGCCGGGAGGGTTTGAACACTGAAGCTTTCTTT. This sequence encodes CASSREGLNTEAFF.